Each of the 15 T cell receptor beta chains below was sequenced from the same sample in a study of cytomegalovirus exposure and HLA in healthy donors. Some clones are missing from TCRdb's copy, which holds only in-frame ones; the method was immunoSEQ multiplex PCR. Of roughly 100,000 clones listed, around 83% were seen once; the top ten hold about 4%. Sequenced: PBMCs. These receptors were collected from a woman in her late teens or twenties in good health and CMV-seropositive.

The chain combines TRBV6-1 with TRBJ2-1; possibly TRBD2 for D (5 bases). Between the trimmed V and J ends, which lost 7 bases and 9 bases, there was a span of 22 bases. This CDR3 contains 15 residues. Germline lookup yields CDR1 MNHNS and CDR2 SASEGT. The CDR3 spells CASTPGLRVFSEQFF. Written as DNA, the CDR3 is TGTGCCAGCACTCCCGGACTTCGGGTTTTCAGTGAGCAGTTCTTC.

This chain joins TRBV5-4 and TRBJ2-2, with 9 bases that match TRBD1. The CDR3 consists of 15 residues. Unmatched junction bases numbered 4, after V lost 2 bases and J lost 5 bases. Germline assignment: CDR1 SGHNT and CDR2 YYREEE (reference sequence). CDR3 DNA sequence: TGTGCCAGCAGCTTAGCACAGGGGGCGACCGGGGAGCTGTTTTTT. It encodes CASSLAQGATGELFF.

V usage is TRBV5-1 and J usage is TRBJ2-7; D is unresolved. This CDR3 has 13 amino acids. From germline, CDR1 is SGHRS and CDR2 YFSETQ. The germline V and J ends were trimmed by 0 bases and 3 bases, with 7 bases remaining between them. CDR3 nucleotide sequence: TGCGCCAGCAGCTTGGAACAGAACTACGAGCAGTACTTC. Encoded protein: CASSLEQNYEQYF.

This sequence joins TRBV12-5 and TRBJ2-7, with D possibly matching TRBD1 (6 bases). Per germline, CDR1 LGHNT and CDR2 FRNRAP. V shed 2 bases and J shed 0 bases, with 8 bases lying between them. The CDR3 spans 14 residues. CDR3 coding DNA: TGTGCTAGTGGTTTGCGGGACACCTCCTACGAGCAGTACTTC. Translated, it gives CASGLRDTSYEQYF.

This chain uses TRBV18 with TRBJ2-3; D unclear. Germline CDR1 is KGHSH and CDR2 is LQKENI. This CDR3 is built from 16 residues. The germline V and J ends were trimmed by 2 bases and 0 bases, with 12 bases remaining between them. The CDR3 loop is CASSPSAVTSTDTQYF. In DNA, the CDR3 is TGTGCCAGCTCACCATCTGCGGTAACTAGCACAGATACGCAGTATTTT.

The gene calls are TRBV9 and TRBJ2-3, with a possible D match to TRBD1 (6 bases). Between the trimmed V and J ends, which lost 1 base and 2 bases, there was a span of 8 bases. The CDR3 has 14 residues. The V gene's germline CDR1 is SGDLS and CDR2 YYNGEE. In DNA, the CDR3 is TGTGCCAGCAGCGTACAGGGGATCACAGATACGCAGTATTTT. Its protein is CASSVQGITDTQYF.

The V call is TRBV5-1, the J call TRBJ2-1; maybe TRBD2 (5 bases). Germline CDR1 is SGHRS and CDR2 is YFSETQ. This CDR3 has 13 residues. The V gene lost 4 bases and the J gene lost 6 bases, with 11 bases spanning the gap. The chain's CDR3 is CASSPTRPNEQFF. The CDR3 bases are TGCGCCAGCAGCCCTACTAGGCCCAATGAGCAGTTCTTC.

The chain combines TRBV6-1 with TRBJ2-5; tentatively, D is TRBD1 (6 bases). V was cut by 1 base and J by 2 bases, with 11 bases left in between. Germline CDR1 is MNHNS and CDR2 is SASEGT. The CDR3 length is 15 residues. In DNA, the CDR3 is TGTGCCAGCAGTGAAGTAACCGGACAGCAAGAGACCCAGTACTTC. Translated, it gives CASSEVTGQQETQYF.

The chain combines TRBV6-6 with TRBJ2-1; the D gene is possibly TRBD2 (5 bases). Germline V lookup: CDR1 MNHNY, CDR2 SVGAGI (reference sequence). V shed 4 bases and J shed 1 base, with 14 bases lying between them. This CDR3 spans 16 amino acids. The CDR3 spells CASSSSGRGSYNEQFF. CDR3 bases: TGTGCCAGCAGTTCCTCTGGGAGAGGGTCCTACAATGAGCAGTTCTTC.

The J gene is TRBJ1-4, the V gene TRBV6-1; D is ambiguous. Germline loops: CDR1 MNHNS, CDR2 SASEGT. V was trimmed by 4 bases and J by 5 bases, leaving 8 bases between them. This CDR3 spans 13 amino acids. The CDR3 bases are TGTGCCAGCAGTGCCGGGAAGAATGAAAAACTGTTTTTT. Its protein product is CASSAGKNEKLFF.

The chain links TRBV5-4 to TRBJ1-4; D gene uncertain. V lost 4 bases and J 0 bases, leaving 7 bases between the germline ends. Germline V gene lookup returns CDR1 SGHNT and CDR2 YYREEE (reference sequence). The CDR3 length is 14 residues. The CDR3 DNA is TGTGCCAGCAGCGCGGATGCAACTAATGAAAAACTGTTTTTT. It is translated as CASSADATNEKLFF.

This clone appeared once. The chain combines TRBV7-9 with TRBJ1-2, with 10 bases aligning to TRBD1. V trimming: 4 bases; J trimming: 8 bases; junction bases outside the gene matches: 4. This CDR3 spans 13 amino acids. The germline V gene encodes CDR1 SEHNR and CDR2 FQNEAQ (reference sequence). CDR3 in DNA: TGTGCCAGCAGCTCGGGACAGGGGAGAGGCTACACCTTC. Translated, it gives CASSSGQGRGYTF. Full variable domain (rest looked up from reference TRBV7-9 and TRBJ1-2): DTGVSQNPRHKITKRGQNVTFRCDPISEHNRLYWYRQTLGQGPEFLTYFQNEAQLEKSRLLSDRFSAERPKGSFSTLEIQRTEQGDSAMYLCASSSGQGRGYTFGSGTRLTVV.

The chain links TRBV9 to TRBJ1-6, with D perhaps matching TRBD1 (6 bases). Germline V gene sequence: CDR1 SGDLS, CDR2 YYNGEE. V dropped 0 bases and J dropped 6 bases, with 16 bases sitting between them. This CDR3 has 17 residues. The CDR3 nucleotides read TGTGCCAGCAGCGTAGATAGGGACCGAGGGGGTAATTCACCCCTCCACTTT. Translating gives CASSVDRDRGGNSPLHF.

The V call is TRBV9, the J call TRBJ1-2; 10 bases map to TRBD1. The V gene's germline CDR1 is SGDLS and CDR2 YYNGEE. The CDR3 contains 15 residues. V trimming: 4 bases; J trimming: 4 bases; junction bases outside the gene matches: 7. The CDR3 here is CASSPWTGGGYGYTF. The CDR3, as DNA: TGTGCCAGCAGCCCTTGGACAGGGGGAGGCTATGGCTACACCTTC.

This chain's CDR3 is CASSDPAVSAGETQYF. DNA of the CDR3: TGTGCCAGCAGTGACCCCGCGGTAAGCGCCGGGGAGACCCAGTACTTC. The gene calls are TRBV6-1 and TRBJ2-5; D not resolved. CDR1 is MNHNS and CDR2 is SASEGT in the germline V gene. This CDR3 region has 16 residues. V was cut by 3 bases and J by 5 bases, with 19 bases left in between.